One and the same sample provided the 10 T cell receptor beta chains below, sequenced in a study of blood T cells in healthy people across ages. For the second PCR, which ran for roughly 6 to 12 cycles, a sample-barcoded 5' primer and a J-beta primer mix were used. MiXCR, run by TCRdb on the 5' RACE reads, gives a single entry per CDR3 protein. The sample has about 590,000 distinct CDR3 sequences; under 30% are singletons. Material: blood. All receptors derive from a woman older than 75 in good health.

This clonotype was found a few times. DNA of the CDR3: TGCGCCAGCAGCCTGGAGGGCAGCTCTAACTATGGCTACACCTTC. Protein: CASSLEGSSNYGYTF. V gene TRBV5-1 combines with J gene TRBJ1-2; D is unclear. Germline V lookup: CDR1 SGHRS, CDR2 YFSETQ. Deletions cut 4 bases from V and 0 bases from J, with 13 bases between. The CDR3 sequence is 15 residues long.

This clonotype was observed many times. The rearrangement links TRBV7-2 to TRBJ2-1, with D perhaps TRBD2 (6 bases). This CDR3 has 13 amino acids. CDR1 is SGHTA, CDR2 FQGNSA, per germline. Trimming cost V 3 bases and J 4 bases, with 7 bases left between them. As DNA, the CDR3 is TGTGCCAGCAGCTTCCGGGGGTACAATGAGCAGTTCTTC. Residues: CASSFRGYNEQFF.

This chain joins TRBV2 and TRBJ2-3; the match to TRBD2 covers 7 bases. Germline loops: CDR1 SNHLY, CDR2 FYNNEI. J lost 6 bases, V lost 10 bases, and 10 bases had no gene match. The CDR3 extends over 13 amino acids. The CDR3 region has the DNA TGTGCCACGGGGGGAGGGTTTCACGATACGCAGTATTTT. Translation: CATGGGFHDTQYF.

This clonotype was observed a few times. It may be a read error: a sequence one base away is much more abundant. The genes are TRBV7-2 and TRBJ2-5; D is undetermined. Germline CDR1 and CDR2: SGHTA and FQGNSA. The germline V and J ends were trimmed by 8 bases and 0 bases, with 7 bases remaining between them. The CDR3 is made up of 12 amino acids. CDR3 protein: CASGPHQETQYF. As DNA, the CDR3 is TGTGCCAGCGGCCCCCACCAAGAGACCCAGTACTTC.

There are a few counts of this clonotype. This chain joins TRBV12-3 or TRBV12-4 and TRBJ2-5; 8 bases are a match to TRBD2. CDR3 size: 15 residues. V dropped 1 base and J dropped 11; count of bases not matched to a gene: 12. CDR3 nucleotides: TGTGCCAGCAGTTTAGGGGCGGGGGGATTCAAGGAGCAGTACTTC. It specifies CASSLGAGGFKEQYF.

The rearrangement joins TRBV20-1 to TRBJ1-1; 8 bases map to TRBD1. Trimming took 5 bases from V and 0 from J; bases not matched to a gene: 5. The germline V gene has CDR1 DFQATT and CDR2 SNEGSKA (reference sequence). This CDR3 is 14 amino acids long. The DNA of the CDR3 is TGCAGTGCTGGACAGGGAACGATGAACACTGAAGCTTTCTTT. Protein: CSAGQGTMNTEAFF.

V gene TRBV3-1 combines with J gene TRBJ1-1; tentative D call: TRBD1 (6 bases). The V gene's germline CDR1 is LGHDT and CDR2 YNNKEL (reference sequence). Trimming cost V 0 bases and J 1 base, with 18 bases left between them. CDR3 length: 18 residues. The CDR3 region has the DNA TGTGCCAGCAGCCAAGATCGGACTACAGGGTCGGGGAACACTGAAGCTTTCTTT. Protein product: CASSQDRTTGSGNTEAFF.

This sequence joins TRBV28 and TRBJ2-7, with 10 bases lining up with TRBD1. Germline V gene data show CDR1 as MDHEN and CDR2 as SYDVKM. This CDR3 spans 16 amino acids. V shed 4 bases, J shed 3 bases, and the junction held 9 bases outside the gene matches. The CDR3, as DNA: TGTGCCAGCAGTTACCCCGGGGACAGGGGTTGCTACGAGCAGTACTTC. This sequence encodes CASSYPGDRGCYEQYF.

In its sample, this clonotype was seen many times. V and J are TRBV6-2 or TRBV6-3 and TRBJ1-1; 8 nucleotides match TRBD1. Per germline, CDR1 MNHEY and CDR2 SVGEGT. This CDR3 contains 13 residues. Losses at the gene ends were 10 bases for V and 6 bases for J; bases not matched to a gene: 10. Here the CDR3 reads CATKDRAGAEAFF. The CDR3 DNA is TGTGCCACCAAGGACAGGGCGGGTGCTGAAGCTTTCTTT.

The V gene is TRBV19, the J gene TRBJ2-7; unclear D gene. This CDR3 contains 16 residues. V lost 5 bases to trimming and J lost 1 base, with 18 bases between them. The germline CDR1 and CDR2 sequences are LNHDA and SQIVND (reference sequence). The CDR3 here is CASSASLDTLSYEQYF. As DNA, the CDR3 is TGTGCCAGTAGTGCCTCACTCGACACGCTTTCCTACGAGCAGTACTTC.